Listed here are 11 T cell receptor beta chains from one sample, sequenced in a study of T cell changes during pregnancy in multiple sclerosis (dated by TCRdb to about 2019). Library construction relied on the immunoSEQ multiplex PCR assay. Here the immuneACCESS table is served through TCRdb, limited to in-frame sequences with V and J called. Missing clones are a known gap in these copies; in checked studies unresolved V genes cover under half, and the rest lacks a known reason. Within this sample are more than 50,000 clones, with roughly nine tenths of them counted one time only. The top ten clonotypes cover roughly 2.6% of the sample. The sequenced sample was peripheral blood, obtained in the first trimester of pregnancy. Receptors were obtained from a female donor with multiple sclerosis, enrolled in a pregnancy study.

The rearrangement links TRBV27 to TRBJ2-7, with 7 bases that match TRBD1. The germline CDR1 and CDR2 sequences are MNHEY and SMNVEV (reference sequence). CDR3 length: 15 residues. V was clipped by 6 bases and J by 2 bases; unmatched bases: 10. The CDR3 DNA sequence: TGTGCCAGCAGCGGGGACAGCAACCCGGCCTACGAGCAGTACTTC. Translating gives CASSGDSNPAYEQYF.

This chain joins TRBV7-2 and TRBJ2-1, with 7 bases lining up with TRBD2. Germline lookup yields CDR1 SGHTA and CDR2 FQGNSA. The CDR3 spans 18 residues. V was clipped by 0 bases and J by 0 bases; unmatched bases: 8. The CDR3, as DNA: TGTGCCAGCAGCTTAGCGCCGGCGTCTAGCGGCTCCTACAATGAGCAGTTCTTC. It specifies CASSLAPASSGSYNEQFF.

This rearrangement joins TRBV5-4 to TRBJ2-7, with 10 nucleotides matching TRBD2. V was pared by 3 bases and J by 0 bases, with 9 bases of the junction left unmatched. Germline values: CDR1 SGHNT, CDR2 YYREEE (reference sequence). This CDR3 region has 17 residues. This CDR3 is CASSSWELAGASYEQYF. CDR3 DNA: TGTGCCAGCAGCTCCTGGGAGCTAGCGGGAGCCTCCTACGAGCAGTACTTC.

The chain uses TRBV9 and TRBJ2-3; the match to TRBD1 covers 10 bases. This CDR3 region has 16 residues. With V trimmed by 4 bases and J by 5 bases, 10 bases remained unmatched. Germline V gene sequence: CDR1 SGDLS, CDR2 YYNGEE. The CDR3 DNA sequence: TGTGCCAGCAGCCCCGGGACAGGGGCCTTTCTAGATACGCAGTATTTT. It yields the protein CASSPGTGAFLDTQYF. The full variable domain, rest sourced from reference TRBV9 and TRBJ2-3, is DSGVTQTPKHLITATGQRVTLRCSPRSGDLSVYWYQQSLDQGLQFLIQYYNGEERAKGNILERFSAQQFPDLHSELNLSSLELGDSALYFCASSPGTGAFLDTQYFGPGTRLTVL.

This chain uses TRBV11-2 with TRBJ1-3; D perhaps matches TRBD1 (6 bases). Germline CDR1 is SGHAT and CDR2 is FQNNGV. This CDR3 comprises 16 residues. The germline V and J ends were trimmed by 5 bases and 0 bases, with 14 bases remaining between them. The CDR3 is CASSPGVRSSGNTIYF. CDR3 nucleotides: TGTGCCAGCAGCCCAGGGGTCCGCAGCTCTGGAAACACCATATATTTT.

The chain recombines TRBV11-2 with TRBJ2-1, with 13 bases fitting TRBD2. This CDR3 contains 18 residues. Germline assignment: CDR1 SGHAT and CDR2 FQNNGV. Germline trimming cut 4 bases from V and 8 bases from J; bases unmatched to any gene: 14. The CDR3 sequence: CASSSETSGRTAPHEQFF. The CDR3 region has the DNA TGTGCCAGCAGCTCCGAGACTAGCGGGAGGACCGCCCCCCATGAGCAGTTCTTC.

This clone appeared a single time. The rearrangement joins TRBV11-2 to TRBJ2-7, with D possibly being TRBD1 (6 bases). The CDR3 runs 16 residues. Germline assignment: CDR1 SGHAT and CDR2 FQNNGV. Trimming shortened V by 5 bases and J by 0 bases, and 17 bases separated the two germline ends. CDR3 sequence: CASSPIDRRSSYEQYF. The CDR3 nucleotides are TGTGCCAGCAGCCCGATTGACAGGAGGAGCTCCTACGAGCAGTACTTC. The full variable domain, rest sourced from reference TRBV11-2 and TRBJ2-7, is EAGVAQSPRYKIIEKRQSVAFWCNPISGHATLYWYQQILGQGPKLLIQFQNNGVVDDSQLPKDRFSAERLKGVDSTLKIQPAKLEDSAVYLCASSPIDRRSSYEQYFGPGTRLTVT.

The chain joins TRBV6-7 to TRBJ1-4; 9 nucleotides align to TRBD1. TRBV6-7 is given ORF status, its function remaining uncertain. The CDR3 spans 14 residues. V shed 5 bases and J 5 bases; nucleotides not matched to a gene: 3. The CDR3 here is CASSHGQGNEKLFF. In nucleotides, the CDR3 is TGTGCCAGCAGTCATGGACAGGGGAATGAAAAACTGTTTTTT.

The chain employs TRBV9 and TRBJ2-1, with D unresolved. The CDR3 sequence is 11 residues long. Germline V gene sequence: CDR1 SGDLS, CDR2 YYNGEE. V was trimmed by 3 bases and J by 9 bases, leaving 7 bases between them. CDR3 amino acids: CASSATLEQFF. The CDR3 bases are TGTGCCAGCAGCGCTACGCTTGAGCAGTTCTTC.

The chain joins TRBV11-2 to TRBJ2-5; 10 bases map to TRBD2. The V segment lost 5 bases and the J segment 5 bases; nucleotides outside the gene matches: 8. This CDR3 contains 15 residues. Germline values: CDR1 SGHAT, CDR2 FQNNGV. This CDR3 is CASSGTSGTRETQYF. DNA for the CDR3: TGTGCCAGCAGCGGTACTAGCGGGACGCGGGAGACCCAGTACTTC. Filled out from reference TRBV11-2 and TRBJ2-5, the complete variable domain reads EAGVAQSPRYKIIEKRQSVAFWCNPISGHATLYWYQQILGQGPKLLIQFQNNGVVDDSQLPKDRFSAERLKGVDSTLKIQPAKLEDSAVYLCASSGTSGTRETQYFGPGTRLLVL.

The chain joins TRBV4-3 to TRBJ1-1; D is unresolved. The germline gives CDR1 LGHNA, CDR2 YSLEER. The V end was cut by 2 bases, the J end by 1 base, with 8 bases between. This CDR3 contains 14 residues. CDR3 sequence reads: CASSQYGGNTEAFF. The CDR3 region has the DNA TGCGCCAGCAGCCAATACGGTGGGAACACTGAAGCTTTCTTT.